The rows below give T cell receptor beta chains drawn from one sample of a study of T cells in Graves' hyperthyroidism and ophthalmopathy. TCRdb ran MiXCR on the multiplex PCR reads and lists one entry per CDR3 protein. The sample includes hundreds of thousands of distinct CDR3 sequences, more than 45% of them seen just once. Sequenced input: peripheral blood or thyroid tissue (not recorded which). All receptors come from a woman aged 18-35 years with Graves' hyperthyroidism. Each CDR3 is given without its conserved first and last residue. Clone size is stated in some rows and not others, as once, few, many or a class when expanded.

V gene	clone size	CDR3 protein
TRBV7-2	.	ASSLDPGREGYEQY
TRBV20-1	.	SARAGTNSNQPQH
TRBV5-1	many	ASSFQGNYGYT
TRBV7-6	.	ASSSTSGSTSYEQY
TRBV20-1	.	SAAGTSGNTDTQY
TRBV14	.	ASSHPGNGELF
TRBV10-3	.	AISEKGLGTGHEQY
TRBV20-1	.	SAGPDTQY
TRBV20-1	.	SASGLGQETQY
TRBV7-3	few	ASSPRDRVSYGYT
TRBV9	few	ASSPTDRSYGYT
TRBV7-7	many	ASSLVQGPNEKLF
TRBV25-1	many	ASSEVGAKKLF
TRBV7-9	.	ASSPGTSGKYEQY
TRBV5-1	.	ASSLTSGRAGLDEQY
TRBV29-1	many	SVEDRWESSGNTIY
TRBV15	.	ATSRDREETQY
TRBV7-9	.	ASSLTVGGYGYT
TRBV7-2	few	ASRPSTGSVPATGYT
TRBV7-2	many	ASSRQGDETQY
TRBV19	many	ASSPPNSPLH
TRBV7-2	.	ASSLGGGLSPLH
TRBV20-1	few	SARALEVPEAF
TRBV2	many	ASRGQGAF
TRBV6-1	.	ASTVGGREKLF
TRBV29-1	many	SVNLSGNTIY
TRBV7-2	few	ASSFSLAATYEQY
TRBV14	.	ASSQGEPRGTEAF
TRBV5-1	.	ASSLEGTERAF